A single sample gave rise to the 11 T cell receptor beta chains below, sequenced in a study of blood T cell repertoires in COVID-19. The assay was immunoSEQ multiplex PCR, and TCRdb's table has in-frame clones only and misses some. The sample lists 310,000 or so clones; roughly 90% were seen once. The sequencing input was peripheral blood. The source of these receptors is a man aged 18-30 years who had recovered from COVID-19.

This chain links TRBV27 with TRBJ1-1, with D maybe TRBD1 (5 bases). Trimming took off 6 bases at V and 4 bases at J, with 24 bases between the two ends. Looked up from germline, CDR1 is MNHEY and CDR2 is SMNVEV (reference sequence). The CDR3 covers 17 residues. Here the CDR3 reads CASSSTETQLPFTEAFF. DNA for the CDR3: TGTGCCAGCAGCTCGACAGAGACCCAACTACCTTTCACTGAAGCTTTCTTT.

V and J are TRBV9 and TRBJ2-3; D perhaps matches TRBD2 (7 bases). V lost 0 bases, J lost 4 bases, and 18 bases lay in between. This CDR3 contains 17 residues. Germline CDR1 is SGDLS and CDR2 is YYNGEE. In DNA, the CDR3 is TGTGCCAGCAGCGTAGGAGGGGGGGCCTCGGGCGCAGATACGCAGTATTTT. Translation: CASSVGGGASGADTQYF.

On this clone itself: Other DNA sequences from this sample encode an identical CDR3 as well. The chain couples TRBV27 to TRBJ1-3, with D possibly being TRBD1 (5 bases). V was pared by 3 bases and J by 0 bases, with 6 bases between. The germline gives CDR1 MNHEY, CDR2 SMNVEV (reference sequence). The CDR3 contains 14 residues. The chain's CDR3 is CASSFGGSGNTIYF. Here the CDR3 DNA reads TGTGCCAGCAGTTTCGGGGGCTCTGGAAACACCATATATTTT.

To note about this clone: This same CDR3 is encoded by further DNA sequences in the sample. V is TRBV6-5 and J is TRBJ1-1; D not resolved. This CDR3 spans 13 amino acids. The germline gives CDR1 MNHEY, CDR2 SVGAGI. V was shortened by 5 bases and J by 1 base, with 8 bases between the two germline ends. In DNA, the CDR3 is TGTGCCAGCAGTCTCCGAGGGAACACTGAAGCTTTCTTT. Translation: CASSLRGNTEAFF.

The CDR3 reads CASSFPGQGYGYTF. In DNA form, the CDR3 reads TGTGCCAGCAGCTTCCCGGGACAGGGCTATGGCTACACCTTC. This chain connects TRBV11-2 to TRBJ1-2, with TRBD1 identical over 9 bases. The length of the CDR3 is 14 residues. From germline, CDR1 is SGHAT and CDR2 FQNNGV. V was pared by 3 bases and J by 4 bases, with 3 bases of the junction left unmatched.

This chain joins TRBV3-1 (or the pseudogene TRBV3-2) and TRBJ2-5; D is uncertain. CDR1 and CDR2 (germline): LGHDT, YNNKEL (reference sequence). The V gene lost 4 bases and the J gene lost 5 bases, with 8 bases spanning the gap. The CDR3 totals 12 residues. This chain's CDR3 is CASSPSLETQYF. As DNA, the CDR3 is TGTGCCAGCAGCCCAAGCTTGGAGACCCAGTACTTC.

V usage is TRBV19 and J usage is TRBJ1-2, with a tentative D call TRBD1 (5 bases). Trimming cost V 3 bases and J 2 bases, with 7 bases left between them. The germline gives CDR1 LNHDA, CDR2 SQIVND (reference sequence). The CDR3 is 13 residues long. CDR3 in amino acids: CASSIRTNYGYTF. CDR3 nucleotide sequence: TGTGCCAGTAGTATTAGGACAAACTATGGCTACACCTTC.

The gene calls are TRBV11-1 and TRBJ1-1; 7 bases fit TRBD1. CDR3 length equals 14 residues. V shed 2 bases and J 4 bases; nucleotides not matched to a gene: 4. CDR1 and CDR2 from the germline V gene are SGHAT and FQDESV (reference sequence). CDR3 nucleotide sequence: TGTGCCAGCAGCTTAAATCAGGGGGGCACTGAAGCTTTCTTT. It yields the protein CASSLNQGGTEAFF.

The chain links TRBV10-2 to TRBJ2-7; 7 bases are shared with TRBD1. The CDR3 is 14 residues long. CDR1 and CDR2 (germline): WSHSY, SAAADI. The V gene end was trimmed by 9 bases and the J gene end by 1 base; junction bases not matched to a gene: 9. Here the CDR3 reads CASSHPQGSYEQYF. In nucleotides, the CDR3 is TGCGCCAGTTCGCATCCACAGGGGTCCTACGAGCAGTACTTC.

This clone was counted a single time. This chain joins TRBV7-2 and TRBJ2-1; D gene ambiguous. The CDR3 runs 13 residues. V lost 1 base and J 10 bases, leaving 11 bases between the germline ends. The V gene's germline CDR1 is SGHTA and CDR2 FQGNSA. CDR3 nucleotides: TGTGCCAGCAGCTTAGTAACAGCCTACGAGCAGTTCTTC. Translated, it gives CASSLVTAYEQFF.

This clone was seen more than once but under ten times. The chain couples TRBV28 to TRBJ1-1; perhaps TRBD1 as D (6 bases). The V and J ends lost 3 bases and 3 bases respectively, with 14 bases between them. The CDR3 has 15 residues. Germline V CDR1 and CDR2: MDHEN, SYDVKM. The CDR3 sequence is CASSLGANSDTEAFF. CDR3 nucleotide sequence: TGTGCCAGCAGTTTGGGGGCGAATTCGGACACTGAAGCTTTCTTT. Looking up the rest from reference TRBV28 and TRBJ1-1 gives the full variable domain: DVKVTQSSRYLVKRTGEKVFLECVQDMDHENMFWYRQDPGLGLRLIYFSYDVKMKEKGDIPEGYSVSREKKERFSLILESASTNQTSMYLCASSLGANSDTEAFFGQGTRLTVV.